This TCR beta chain was sequenced during a study of cytomegalovirus exposure and HLA in healthy donors. This clone showed up just a few times. No antigen is known for it. General study points: Rare TCR sequences predominated, though certain public TCRs were found in many donors. The authors listed around 150 TCR beta chains as cytomegalovirus-associated.

The PCR made use of 60 Vbeta and 13 Jbeta primers. The method was immunoSEQ multiplex PCR; TCRdb's version includes in-frame clones alone and lacks a portion of them. The sample holds about 160,000 clones, under 85% seen once. V shed 5 bases and J 6 bases; nucleotides not matched to a gene: 5. The germline V gene encodes CDR1 SGHVS and CDR2 FQNEAQ. The CDR3 is 13 residues long. The TCR comes from a young woman in good health and CMV-seronegative. The chain couples TRBV7-8 to TRBJ1-2; TRBD1 matches 8 bases. Sequenced input: PBMCs. The CDR3 DNA reads TGTGCCAGCAGCCTCGACAGGGGCAATGGCTACACCTTC. Amino acids: CASSLDRGNGYTF. Looking up the rest from reference TRBV7-8 and TRBJ1-2 gives the full variable domain: GAGVSQSPRYKVAKRGQDVALRCDPISGHVSLFWYQQALGQGPEFLTYFQNEAQLDKSGLPSDRFFAERPEGSVSTLKIQRTQQEDSAVYLCASSLDRGNGYTFGSGTRLTVV.